These 27 T cell receptor beta chains share one sample of origin, sequenced in a study of CD8 T cells in ankylosing spondylitis. TCRdb re-called the 5' RACE reads through MiXCR, storing one row per CDR3 protein. The repertoire holds 250,000 to 350,000 distinct CDR3 sequences, with roughly 20% as singletons. Sequencing used blood, either unsorted or a sorted T cell fraction (not recorded which). The receptors stem from a female donor with ankylosing spondylitis or in good health (not recorded which).

This chain connects TRBV5-4 to TRBJ2-7; D is possibly TRBD1 (6 bases). This CDR3 region has 15 residues. Germline-derived CDR1 and CDR2 are SGHNT and YYREEE (reference sequence). V was clipped by 3 bases and J by 2 bases, with 15 bases between them. In DNA, the CDR3 is TGTGCCAGCAGCTGGGGGACACGGGCCGCCTACGAGCAGTACTTC. Amino acids: CASSWGTRAAYEQYF.

This clonotype occurred a few times. The J gene is TRBJ1-4, the V gene TRBV6-1; D is ambiguous. Looked up from germline, CDR1 is MNHNS and CDR2 is SASEGT. V was cut by 6 bases and J by 8 bases, with 16 bases left in between. The CDR3 has 14 residues. Written as DNA, the CDR3 is TGTGCCAGCAGCAAACAGCGTTTTTCGGAAAAACTGTTTTTT. It encodes CASSKQRFSEKLFF.

The chain links TRBV20-1 to TRBJ2-1; 7 nucleotides agree with TRBD2. The germline V gene has CDR1 DFQATT and CDR2 SNEGSKA (reference sequence). The V gene end was trimmed by 5 bases and the J gene end by 8 bases; junction bases not matched to a gene: 15. CDR3 length: 15 amino acids. In DNA, the CDR3 is TGCAGTGCTCGTTCTAGCGGAAAAGATTGGGATGAGCAGTTCTTC. Amino acids: CSARSSGKDWDEQFF.

This clonotype was picked up many times. The V and J genes are TRBV21-1 and TRBJ2-5; the table's TRBD2 call for D was not verified on the DNA. TRBV21-1 represents a pseudogene. The CDR3 totals 16 residues. CDR3 loop: CASSKERSGSGETQYF. CDR3 in DNA: TGTGCCAGCAGCAAAGAAAGAAGCGGGAGCGGAGAGACCCAGTACTTC.

The J gene is TRBJ2-7, the V gene TRBV28; 8 bases are a match to TRBD1. The CDR3 runs 14 residues. The V gene end was trimmed by 8 bases and the J gene end by 2 bases; junction bases not matched to a gene: 8. CDR1 MDHEN and CDR2 SYDVKM come from the germline V gene. CDR3 in amino acids: CASASNRGTYEQYF. The CDR3 DNA reads TGTGCCAGCGCCTCCAACAGGGGGACCTACGAGCAGTACTTC.

This clonotype turned up a few times. The V and J genes are TRBV20-1 and TRBJ1-4; 7 positions match TRBD1. CDR1 and CDR2 (germline): DFQATT, SNEGSKA (reference sequence). This CDR3 region has 13 residues. The trim removed 6 bases at V and 4 bases at J, leaving 5 bases unmatched. CDR3 residues: CSATTGSNEKLFF. In DNA, the CDR3 is TGCAGTGCCACGACAGGGAGTAATGAAAAACTGTTTTTT.

This clonotype was recorded many times. The V and J genes are TRBV29-1 and TRBJ1-2; 9 bases align to TRBD1. Germline assignment: CDR1 SQVTM and CDR2 ANQGSEA. The V segment lost 3 bases and the J segment 0 bases; nucleotides outside the gene matches: 11. The CDR3 loop spans 17 amino acids. CDR3 in DNA: TGCAGCGTTGATCGTCTCCGGGACAGGGCGTCTAACTATGGCTACACCTTC. As protein: CSVDRLRDRASNYGYTF.

This clonotype was detected a few times. The rearrangement joins TRBV20-1 to TRBJ2-7; D is tentatively TRBD1 or TRBD2 (5 bases each). Germline V CDR1 and CDR2: DFQATT, SNEGSKA (reference sequence). This CDR3 region has 12 residues. Trimming took off 6 bases at V and 5 bases at J, with 14 bases between the two ends. CDR3 residues: CSALGTPHEQYF. The CDR3 DNA reads as TGCAGTGCCTTAGGGACCCCCCACGAGCAGTACTTC.

This clonotype has just a few counts. This chain links TRBV20-1 with TRBJ2-3; tentatively, D is TRBD1 or TRBD2 (5 bases each). Germline V CDR1 and CDR2: DFQATT, SNEGSKA (reference sequence). This CDR3 has 16 residues. V was trimmed by 3 bases and J by 2 bases, leaving 18 bases between them. CDR3 nucleotides: TGCAGTGCTAGGGAGCAGGGACCCTTCCCCACAGATACGCAGTATTTT. Amino acids: CSAREQGPFPTDTQYF.

This clonotype was counted at least ten times. The J gene is TRBJ1-5, the V gene TRBV5-1, with D possibly matching TRBD1 (6 bases). With 0 bases removed from V and 0 bases from J, the gap between germline ends came to 16 bases. The CDR3 is 18 residues long. From germline, CDR1 is SGHRS and CDR2 YFSETQ. In DNA, the CDR3 is TGCGCCAGCAGCTTGGCCCCTCAAGGGGGGTCTAGCAATCAGCCCCAGCATTTT. Translating gives CASSLAPQGGSSNQPQHF. Based on the CDR3 plus reference TRBV5-1 and TRBJ1-5, the full variable domain is KAGVTQTPRYLIKTRGQQVTLSCSPISGHRSVSWYQQTPGQGLQFLFEYFSETQRNKGNFPGRFSGRQFSNSRSEMNVSTLELGDSALYLCASSLAPQGGSSNQPQHFGDGTRLSIL.

Comment on this clonotype: A much bigger clone sits one base away, suggesting this may be a read error. The chain links TRBV5-1 to TRBJ2-5; TRBD2 matches 9 bases. The CDR3 spans 16 residues. Germline values: CDR1 SGHRS, CDR2 YFSETQ. The CDR3 DNA reads TGCGCCAGGAGCTCGGACCGACTAGCGGAGCAAGAGACCCAGTACTTC. Translation gives CARSSDRLAEQETQYF. Full variable domain (remainder filled in from reference TRBV5-1 and TRBJ2-5): KAGVTQTPRYLIKTRGQQVTLSCSPISGHRSVSWYQQTPGQGLQFLFEYFSETQRNKGNFPGRFSGRQFSNSRSEMNVSTLELGDSALYLCARSSDRLAEQETQYFGPGTRLLVL.

This sequence joins TRBV10-3 and TRBJ1-5, with 8 bases lining up with TRBD1. This CDR3 is 13 amino acids long. V dropped 6 bases and J dropped 5; count of bases not matched to a gene: 3. Germline V lookup: CDR1 ENHRY, CDR2 SYGVKD. The CDR3 region is CAIRSDRDQPQHF. CDR3 nucleotides: TGTGCCATCAGGTCGGACAGGGATCAGCCCCAGCATTTT.

J is TRBJ2-7 and V is TRBV5-1, with D possibly matching TRBD1 (6 bases). The germline V and J ends were trimmed by 0 bases and 4 bases, with 14 bases remaining between them. The CDR3 has 15 residues. The germline gives CDR1 SGHRS, CDR2 YFSETQ. CDR3 in DNA: TGCGCCAGCAGCTTGGTGGCAGGGGCTGAATACGAGCAGTACTTC. It codes for CASSLVAGAEYEQYF.

Here the CDR3 DNA reads TGTGCCAGCAGCTACGCCGGGACAGCTGAAGCTTTCTTT. It codes for CASSYAGTAEAFF. The V gene is TRBV7-9, the J gene TRBJ1-1; the match to TRBD1 covers 7 bases. CDR3 size: 13 residues. The trim removed 4 bases at V and 6 bases at J, leaving 5 bases unmatched. The germline CDR1 and CDR2 sequences are SEHNR and FQNEAQ (reference sequence).

This clonotype turned up a few times. The rearrangement joins TRBV6-2 or TRBV6-3 to TRBJ1-1; D not resolved. The V gene's germline CDR1 is MNHEY and CDR2 SVGEGT. Trimming left V 3 bases short and J 1 base short, with 12 bases between. CDR3 size: 15 residues. The CDR3 DNA is TGTGCCAGCAGTTATAAGTTGGGAGAGAACACTGAAGCTTTCTTT. Translating gives CASSYKLGENTEAFF.

This clonotype was seen repeatedly, ten times or more. The rearrangement links TRBV6-1 to TRBJ2-1; D assignment may be TRBD1 or TRBD2 (5 bases each). V lost 6 bases, J lost 9 bases, and 18 bases lay in between. This CDR3 contains 14 residues. Germline V gene lookup returns CDR1 MNHNS and CDR2 SASEGT. This CDR3 reads CASSRGRAYVEQFF. CDR3 DNA sequence: TGTGCCAGCAGCCGGGGCCGGGCCTACGTTGAGCAGTTCTTC.

This clonotype was seen a handful of times. The CDR3 DNA is TGCAGTGCTTCTGGGGGGATAAGCTATGGCTACACCTTC. The encoded protein is CSASGGISYGYTF. The chain is built from TRBV20-1 and TRBJ1-2, with TRBD1 as a possible D gene (5 bases). Germline lookup yields CDR1 DFQATT and CDR2 SNEGSKA (reference sequence). V was shortened by 5 bases and J by 4 bases, with 14 bases between the two germline ends. This CDR3 has 13 amino acids.

This clonotype was detected many times. The rearrangement uses TRBV5-5 and TRBJ2-1, with D perhaps TRBD1 (6 bases). Deletions cut 4 bases from V and 7 bases from J, with 12 bases between. Germline CDR1 is SGHKS and CDR2 is YYEKEE (reference sequence). The CDR3 is 13 amino acids. The CDR3 DNA follows: TGTGCCAGCAGCCTGCACAGGGTGAATGAGCAGTTCTTC. It encodes CASSLHRVNEQFF. The full variable domain, in which reference TRBV5-5 and TRBJ2-1 provide the parts outside the CDR3, is DAGVTQSPTHLIKTRGQQVTLRCSPISGHKSVSWYQQVLGQGPQFIFQYYEKEERGRGNFPDRFSARQFPNYSSELNVNALLLGDSALYLCASSLHRVNEQFFGPGTRLTVL.

This clonotype was seen only a few times. J is TRBJ2-6 and V is TRBV6-5, with D perhaps matching TRBD1 or TRBD2 (5 bases each). Between the trimmed V and J ends, which lost 4 bases and 1 base, there was a span of 8 bases. CDR3 size: 15 residues. The germline gives CDR1 MNHEY, CDR2 SVGAGI. The CDR3 coding sequence is TGTGCCAGCAGTTGGGACGTTTCTGGGGCCAACGTCCTGACTTTC. Translating gives CASSWDVSGANVLTF.

This clonotype was seen ten or more times. The V and J genes are TRBV12-3 or TRBV12-4 and TRBJ1-1, with D tentatively TRBD1 (5 bases). V was pared by 3 bases and J by 1 base, with 6 bases between. The CDR3 extends over 13 amino acids. CDR3 in amino acids: CASSFGANTEAFF. In DNA, the CDR3 is TGTGCCAGCAGTTTCGGGGCGAACACTGAAGCTTTCTTT.

This clonotype was found a few times. The rearrangement joins TRBV24-1 to TRBJ2-2; 10 nucleotides agree with TRBD2. CDR3 length: 15 amino acids. V shed 4 bases and J 7 bases; nucleotides not matched to a gene: 5. CDR1 is KGHDR and CDR2 is SFDVKD in the germline V gene. The CDR3 sequence: CATSDQASGSGELFF. The CDR3 DNA sequence: TGTGCCACCAGTGACCAAGCTAGCGGGAGCGGGGAGCTGTTTTTT.

DNA for the CDR3: TGTGCCAGTAACCCGGCGGGCGAACAGCCCCAGCATTTT. Translation: CASNPAGEQPQHF. The chain employs TRBV19 and TRBJ1-5; unclear D gene. V dropped 7 bases and J dropped 7 bases, with 14 bases sitting between them. Germline assignment: CDR1 LNHDA and CDR2 SQIVND (reference sequence). The CDR3 sequence is 13 residues long.

This sequence joins TRBV10-3 and TRBJ1-2; 9 bases map to TRBD1. The CDR3 sequence is 16 residues long. CDR1 is ENHRY, CDR2 SYGVKD, per germline. After removal of 2 bases from V and 7 bases from J, the junction contained 11 bases not matched to a gene. DNA for the CDR3: TGTGCCATCAGTGAGGGGGACAGGGCCAACTATGGTGGCTACACCTTC. This translates into CAISEGDRANYGGYTF.

This clonotype has only a few counts. This chain joins TRBV12-3 or TRBV12-4 and TRBJ1-1; TRBD1 matches 9 bases. With V trimmed by 5 bases and J by 7 bases, 8 bases remained unmatched. The CDR3 is 14 residues long. The CDR3 DNA reads as TGTGCCAGCAGTACCGACAGGGGGGCGAGTGAAGCTTTCTTT. Translation gives CASSTDRGASEAFF.

A few counts support this clonotype. CDR3 loop: CASSLDSRGYGYTF. In DNA, the CDR3 is TGTGCCAGCAGCCTGGACAGCCGAGGCTATGGCTACACCTTC. The chain links TRBV6-1 to TRBJ1-2, with D tentatively TRBD1 (6 bases). This CDR3 has 14 amino acids. CDR1 and CDR2 from the germline V gene are MNHNS and SASEGT. The V end lost 6 bases, the J end lost 4 bases, and 15 bases lay between the germline ends.

There are a few counts of this clonotype. The chain recombines TRBV24-1 with TRBJ2-7; 8 positions agree with TRBD1. The ends lost 4 bases at V and 2 bases at J; junction bases unmatched: 9. The CDR3 loop spans 16 amino acids. CDR1 is KGHDR and CDR2 is SFDVKD in the germline V gene. The CDR3 sequence: CATSDSGQGPTYEQYF. The CDR3 DNA is TGTGCCACCAGTGACTCCGGACAGGGACCTACCTACGAGCAGTACTTC.

This clonotype has more than one count but fewer than ten. The V gene is TRBV24-1, the J gene TRBJ2-5, with 8 bases matching TRBD1. The CDR3 covers 16 residues. Germline CDR1 and CDR2: KGHDR and SFDVKD. V was pared by 4 bases and J by 5 bases, with 11 bases of the junction left unmatched. In nucleotides, the CDR3 is TGTGCCACCAGTGAGACCGGGACAGGTGGGCGGGAGACCCAGTACTTC. It codes for CATSETGTGGRETQYF.